This TCR beta chain was captured by sequencing in a study of OX40 agonist ivuxolimab in advanced cancers. CDR3 length equals 15 residues. CDR1 is SGHTA, CDR2 FQGNSA, per germline. V lost 5 bases, J lost 0 bases, and 13 bases lay in between. Study-wide points: CD8+ T cells showed, on average, more clonal expansion than CD4+ cells.

The method was immunoSEQ multiplex PCR; TCRdb's version includes in-frame clones alone and lacks a portion of them. The sample holds 90,000 to 150,000 clones, 75% to 90% seen once. As to this clone: What it binds is unknown.

The sample in question was CD4+ or CD8+ T cells sorted from blood, obtained in a trial of the OX40 agonist ivuxolimab. The clonotype originates from an adult with an advanced solid tumor such as melanoma, head and neck, liver or kidney cancer. This chain uses TRBV7-2 with TRBJ1-1; D remains ambiguous. The CDR3 is CASSPVGGLNTEAFF. CDR3 in DNA: TGTGCCAGCAGCCCGGTAGGTGGGTTGAACACTGAAGCTTTCTTT.